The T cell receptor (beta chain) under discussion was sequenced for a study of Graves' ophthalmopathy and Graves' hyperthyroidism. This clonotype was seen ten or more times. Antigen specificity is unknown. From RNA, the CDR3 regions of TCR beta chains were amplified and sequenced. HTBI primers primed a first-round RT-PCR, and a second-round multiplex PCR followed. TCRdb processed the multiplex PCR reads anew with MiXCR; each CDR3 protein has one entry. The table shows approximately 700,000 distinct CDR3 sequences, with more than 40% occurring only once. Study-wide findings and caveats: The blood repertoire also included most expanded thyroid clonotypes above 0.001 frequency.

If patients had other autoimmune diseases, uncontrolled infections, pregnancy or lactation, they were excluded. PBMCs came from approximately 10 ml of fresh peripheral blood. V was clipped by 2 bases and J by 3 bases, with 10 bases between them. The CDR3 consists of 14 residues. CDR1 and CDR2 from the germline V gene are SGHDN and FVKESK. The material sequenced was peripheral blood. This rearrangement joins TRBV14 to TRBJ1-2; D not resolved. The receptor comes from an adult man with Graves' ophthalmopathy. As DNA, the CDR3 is TGTGCCAGCAGCCAAACTGGGGTGGACTATGGCTACACCTTC. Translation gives CASSQTGVDYGYTF.